One and the same sample provided the 27 T cell receptor beta chains below, sequenced in a study of blood T cell repertoires in COVID-19. The assay was immunoSEQ multiplex PCR, and TCRdb's table has in-frame clones only and misses some. The sample includes around 130,000 clones, roughly 86% of them seen just once. Sequencing was performed on peripheral blood. Source of these receptors: a human donor in a cohort sampled during active COVID-19.

The rearrangement uses TRBV12-5 and TRBJ2-1; 7 nucleotides align to TRBD1. Germline CDR1 LGHNT, CDR2 FRNRAP. The CDR3 runs 13 residues. Germline trimming cut 1 base from V and 7 bases from J; bases unmatched to any gene: 1. The CDR3 DNA follows: TGTGCTAGTGGTTTGGCAGGGGGAAATGAGCAGTTCTTC. It codes for CASGLAGGNEQFF.

The chain's CDR3 is CASRRAHGYTF. Written as DNA, the CDR3 is TGTGCCTCCCGCAGGGCCCATGGCTACACCTTC. The V gene is TRBV6-6, the J gene TRBJ1-2; tentative D call: TRBD1 (5 bases). V was clipped by 11 bases and J by 6 bases, with 13 bases between them. This CDR3 is built from 11 residues. Looked up from germline, CDR1 is MNHNY and CDR2 is SVGAGI (reference sequence).

The chain recombines TRBV6-5 with TRBJ2-3, with 10 bases that match TRBD2. Unmatched junction bases numbered 6, after V lost 4 bases and J lost 2 bases. The CDR3 sequence is 16 residues long. The germline CDR1 and CDR2 sequences are MNHEY and SVGAGI. The CDR3 loop is CASSFSLAGNTDTQYF. In DNA form, the CDR3 reads TGTGCCAGCAGTTTCTCACTAGCGGGGAACACAGATACGCAGTATTTT.

This clone was recorded a few times. The V gene is TRBV11-1, the J gene TRBJ2-7; a possible D gene is TRBD2 (6 bases). Per germline, CDR1 SGHAT and CDR2 FQDESV (reference sequence). There are 16 residues in the CDR3. Deletions cut 5 bases from V and 3 bases from J, with 20 bases between. CDR3 sequence reads: CASSPTMGTGLYEQYF. The CDR3 region has the DNA TGTGCCAGCAGCCCAACGATGGGGACTGGCCTCTACGAGCAGTACTTC.

V is TRBV15 and J is TRBJ2-7; 11 bases fit TRBD2. V lost 4 bases, J lost 4 bases, and 3 bases stayed unmatched. From germline, CDR1 is LNHNV and CDR2 YYDKDF (reference sequence). The CDR3 is made up of 14 amino acids. In DNA form, the CDR3 reads TGTGCCACCAGCATCCTAGCGGGGGGATACGAGCAGTACTTC. It yields the protein CATSILAGGYEQYF.

The J gene is TRBJ2-1, the V gene TRBV6-1; D is perhaps TRBD1 (6 bases). Germline values: CDR1 MNHNS, CDR2 SASEGT. This CDR3 spans 16 amino acids. Between the trimmed V and J ends, which lost 3 bases and 6 bases, there was a span of 18 bases. As DNA, the CDR3 is TGTGCCAGCAGTGAGGCCCGTCCGACAGGTCTCAATGAGCAGTTCTTC. This encodes CASSEARPTGLNEQFF.

The chain employs TRBV5-4 and TRBJ2-4, with 7 bases lining up with TRBD1. Germline V CDR1 and CDR2: SGHNT, YYREEE (reference sequence). The CDR3 is 16 amino acids. V lost 4 bases to trimming and J lost 1 base; unmatched junction nucleotides: 8. CDR3 residues: CASSIGDSFAKNIQYF. In DNA, the CDR3 is TGTGCCAGCAGCATCGGGGACAGCTTCGCCAAAAACATTCAGTACTTC.

V is TRBV5-1 and J is TRBJ2-2; D might be TRBD2 (7 bases). The germline gives CDR1 SGHRS, CDR2 YFSETQ. V shed 0 bases and J shed 6 bases, with 15 bases lying between them. CDR3 length: 16 amino acids. DNA for the CDR3: TGCGCCAGCAGCTTGGCCGTGCGAGGGGGGGCCGGGGAGCTGTTTTTT. Translating it yields CASSLAVRGGAGELFF.

The V gene is TRBV10-1, the J gene TRBJ2-3; D gene uncertain. The germline V gene has CDR1 WNHNN and CDR2 SYGVQD (reference sequence). Trimming pared 7 bases from V and 0 bases from J, leaving 8 bases between. The CDR3 contains 13 residues. CDR3 sequence: CASTARSTDTQYF. DNA for the CDR3: TGCGCCAGCACGGCTAGAAGCACAGATACGCAGTATTTT.

V and J are TRBV5-1 and TRBJ2-7, with 9 bases aligning to TRBD1. V gave up 4 bases and J gave up 6 bases; unmatched junction bases: 11. The CDR3 consists of 15 residues. In germline, CDR1 is SGHRS, CDR2 YFSETQ. The CDR3 coding sequence is TGCGCCAGCAGCCGCAAACCGGGACAGGGTTCCGAGCAGTACTTC. Translated: CASSRKPGQGSEQYF.

This chain links TRBV3-1 (or the pseudogene TRBV3-2) with TRBJ1-3; TRBD1 aligns across 7 bases. Germline V lookup: CDR1 LGHDT, CDR2 YNNKEL (reference sequence). The V and J ends lost 5 bases and 1 base, in that order; junction bases with no gene match: 8. The CDR3 is 16 amino acids. The DNA for the CDR3 is TGTGCCAGCAGCATAGGACAGGTCCTTTCTGGAAACACCATATATTTT. It translates to CASSIGQVLSGNTIYF.

This sequence joins TRBV15 and TRBJ1-4; 7 positions match TRBD1. V shed 2 bases, J shed 7 bases, and the junction held 10 bases outside the gene matches. CDR1 is LNHNV, CDR2 YYDKDF, per germline (reference sequence). CDR3 length: 16 residues. The CDR3 reads CATSRWGDRALEKLFF. Written as DNA, the CDR3 is TGTGCCACCAGCAGATGGGGGGACAGAGCGCTTGAAAAACTGTTTTTT. Full variable domain (remainder filled in from reference TRBV15 and TRBJ1-4): DAMVIQNPRYQVTQFGKPVTLSCSQTLNHNVMYWYQQKSSQAPKLLFHYYDKDFNNEADTPDNFQSRRPNTSFCFLDIRSPGLGDTAMYLCATSRWGDRALEKLFFGSGTQLSVL.

This chain connects TRBV18 to TRBJ2-3; 7 bases map to TRBD2. The CDR3 loop spans 15 amino acids. After removal of 3 bases from V and 2 bases from J, the junction contained 5 bases not matched to a gene. Germline V CDR1 and CDR2: KGHSH, LQKENI. The CDR3, as DNA: TGTGCCAGCTCACCGGGCGGGGGTTACACAGATACGCAGTATTTT. Its translation is CASSPGGGYTDTQYF. The whole variable domain, filled in from reference TRBV18 and TRBJ2-3, reads NAGVMQNPRHLVRRRGQEARLRCSPMKGHSHVYWYRQLPEEGLKFMVYLQKENIIDESGMPKERFSAEFPKEGPSILRIQQVVRGDSAAYFCASSPGGGYTDTQYFGPGTRLTVL.

The gene calls are TRBV10-3 and TRBJ2-1; 13 bases fit TRBD2. Trimming at V came to 3 bases and at J to 8 bases, leaving 4 bases not matched to a gene. This CDR3 has 15 amino acids. CDR1 ENHRY and CDR2 SYGVKD come from the germline V gene. The CDR3 DNA is TGTGCCATCAGTGACAGGACTAGCGGGGGTGATGAGCAGTTCTTC. This sequence encodes CAISDRTSGGDEQFF.

The chain links TRBV10-1 to TRBJ1-1; 7 bases fit TRBD1. The CDR3 runs to 14 residues. Germline V gene sequence: CDR1 WNHNN, CDR2 SYGVQD (reference sequence). After removal of 3 bases from V and 12 bases from J, the junction contained 13 bases not matched to a gene. In DNA form, the CDR3 reads TGCGCCAGCAGTGAATCCGGACAGGCCCGCCAAACTTTCTTT. Residues: CASSESGQARQTFF.

In the case of this clone: The junction departs from germline at one end; a sequencing error may be responsible. J is TRBJ1-1 and V is TRBV6-5; D call uncertain. Germline V gene data show CDR1 as MNHEY and CDR2 as SVGAGI. The CDR3 extends over 13 amino acids. The CDR3 DNA reads as TGTGCCAGCACTTACGCGCCGAACACTGAAGCTTTCTTT. It encodes CASTYAPNTEAFF.

This chain connects TRBV5-4 to TRBJ2-3; possibly TRBD2 for D (5 bases). The CDR3 runs to 13 residues. CDR1 is SGHNT, CDR2 YYREEE, per germline (reference sequence). V was clipped by 7 bases and J by 1 base, with 10 bases between them. The CDR3 spells CASEGQGTDTQYF. The CDR3 bases are TGTGCCAGCGAGGGCCAGGGCACAGATACGCAGTATTTT.

CDR3 coding DNA: TGTGCCAGCAGTGGGACTCCCGAGGGAGCTTTCTTT. This sequence encodes CASSGTPEGAFF. V and J are TRBV2 and TRBJ1-1; D is undetermined. CDR3 length: 12 amino acids. The V gene lost 4 bases and the J gene lost 10 bases, with 13 bases spanning the gap. The germline V gene has CDR1 SNHLY and CDR2 FYNNEI. The complete variable domain, with remaining parts taken from reference TRBV2 and TRBJ1-1, reads EPEVTQTPSHQVTQMGQEVILRCVPISNHLYFYWYRQILGQKVEFLVSFYNNEISEKSEIFDDQFSVERPDGSNFTLKIRSTKLEDSAMYFCASSGTPEGAFFGQGTRLTVV.

This clone was detected ten times or more. V gene TRBV3-1 (or the pseudogene TRBV3-2) combines with J gene TRBJ1-6; 8 positions match TRBD1. Germline trimming cut 1 base from V and 0 bases from J; bases unmatched to any gene: 8. Germline V lookup: CDR1 LGHDT, CDR2 YNNKEL (reference sequence). There are 19 residues in the CDR3. In nucleotides, the CDR3 is TGTGCCAGCAGCCAAGGGGCAGGGGGCCTGAGCTCCTATAATTCACCCCTCCACTTT. It codes for CASSQGAGGLSSYNSPLHF.

The rearrangement links TRBV10-3 to TRBJ2-1, with 7 bases matching TRBD1. CDR1 and CDR2 (germline): ENHRY, SYGVKD. The J segment lost 4 bases and the V segment lost 6 bases, leaving 9 bases of the junction unmatched. This CDR3 region has 15 residues. The CDR3 sequence is CAIRSGTAVYNEQFF. As DNA, the CDR3 is TGTGCCATCAGATCCGGGACAGCCGTTTACAATGAGCAGTTCTTC.

The CDR3 spells CASREAGAVGEQYF. CDR3 nucleotide sequence: TGTGCCAGTCGAGAAGCGGGGGCCGTCGGGGAGCAGTACTTC. This sequence joins TRBV19 and TRBJ2-7, with TRBD2 identical over 8 bases. CDR1 LNHDA and CDR2 SQIVND come from the germline V gene (reference sequence). Germline trimming cut 8 bases from V and 7 bases from J; bases unmatched to any gene: 13. The CDR3 extends over 14 amino acids. The full variable domain, completed using reference TRBV19 and TRBJ2-7, is DGGITQSPKYLFRKEGQNVTLSCEQNLNHDAMYWYRQDPGQGLRLIYYSQIVNDFQKGDIAEGYSVSREKKESFPLTVTSAQKNPTAFYLCASREAGAVGEQYFGPGTRLTVT.

V and J are TRBV24-1 and TRBJ1-5, with D perhaps matching TRBD1 (6 bases). V lost 2 bases and J lost 5, with 15 bases in between. Germline lookup yields CDR1 KGHDR and CDR2 SFDVKD. This CDR3 spans 16 amino acids. The CDR3 loop reads CATSDSPGVTDQPQHF. The CDR3 nucleotides are TGTGCCACCAGTGATTCCCCAGGGGTTACCGATCAGCCCCAGCATTTT.

The rearrangement uses TRBV12-3 or TRBV12-4 and TRBJ2-1; tentatively, D is TRBD2 (5 bases). The CDR3 has 12 residues. V was cut by 8 bases and J by 6 bases, with 11 bases left in between. The CDR3 protein is CASGEPGNEQFF. The CDR3 DNA follows: TGTGCCAGCGGGGAGCCGGGCAATGAGCAGTTCTTC.

The chain has TRBV3-1 (or the pseudogene TRBV3-2) and TRBJ2-2; the D is unclear. The CDR3 is made up of 14 amino acids. Germline V gene lookup returns CDR1 LGHDT and CDR2 YNNKEL (reference sequence). The V end lost 3 bases, the J end lost 1 base, and 6 bases lay between the germline ends. The DNA for the CDR3 is TGTGCCAGCAGCCATCGCGGGAACACCGGGGAGCTGTTTTTT. As protein: CASSHRGNTGELFF.

V and J are TRBV3-1 (or the pseudogene TRBV3-2) and TRBJ1-4; TRBD1 is a possible D gene (5 bases). CDR3 length equals 15 residues. The germline V gene has CDR1 LGHDT and CDR2 YNNKEL (reference sequence). V gave up 3 bases and J gave up 4 bases, with 12 bases separating them. The CDR3, as DNA: TGTGCCAGCAGCCATAGGGGCGAGTTTAATGAAAAACTGTTTTTT. Encoded protein: CASSHRGEFNEKLFF.

The rearrangement joins TRBV6-5 to TRBJ1-1; possible D gene TRBD1, 5 bases. This CDR3 comprises 13 residues. With 5 bases removed from V and 4 bases from J, the gap between germline ends came to 11 bases. The germline V gene encodes CDR1 MNHEY and CDR2 SVGAGI. CDR3 sequence: CASSLIGGTEAFF. CDR3 DNA sequence: TGTGCCAGCAGTCTGATCGGGGGCACTGAAGCTTTCTTT.

This clone was recorded only once. The chain uses TRBV15 and TRBJ1-1, with D tentatively TRBD1 (6 bases). The germline V and J ends were trimmed by 7 bases and 1 base, with 13 bases remaining between them. The CDR3 runs to 14 residues. Germline V gene data show CDR1 as LNHNV and CDR2 as YYDKDF (reference sequence). CDR3 loop: CATNYRAGNTEAFF. The CDR3 bases are TGTGCCACCAACTACAGGGCTGGGAACACTGAAGCTTTCTTT.